Each of the 18 T cell receptor beta chains below was sequenced from the same sample in a study of T-cell memory formation after mild COVID-19. TCRdb reanalysed the 5' RACE reads using MiXCR and keeps one entry per CDR3 protein. The profile shows about 100,000 distinct CDR3 sequences, 13% to 15% of them singletons. Material for sequencing was PBMCs or a T cell subset sorted from them (not recorded which). These receptors came from a man between 18 and 29 years old who had mild COVID-19 (a few samples of this study predate the infection). Cell type and time point are not known.

The chain combines TRBV20-1 with TRBJ1-5; TRBD1 might be the D (5 bases). The CDR3 runs to 14 residues. Trimming stripped 6 bases from V and 1 base from J, with 13 bases between. Germline CDR1 reads DFQATT; CDR2 reads SNEGSKA (reference sequence). The CDR3 sequence: CSAPGGESNQPQHF. The CDR3 DNA reads TGCAGTGCGCCCGGAGGGGAGAGCAATCAGCCCCAGCATTTT.

This clonotype was picked up many times. This rearrangement joins TRBV20-1 to TRBJ2-7; tentatively, D is TRBD2 (6 bases). V gave up 3 bases and J gave up 6 bases, with 18 bases separating them. This CDR3 region has 14 residues. The germline CDR1 and CDR2 sequences are DFQATT and SNEGSKA (reference sequence). The CDR3 DNA sequence: TGCAGTGCTAGTTTTGGGGGAGGTCAGGGCGAGCAGTACTTC. This codes for CSASFGGGQGEQYF.

This clonotype occurred once. This may arise from a read error, as a much more abundant clone is one base away. V gene TRBV4-3 combines with J gene TRBJ2-5; D is undetermined. The CDR3 totals 10 residues. Germline values: CDR1 LGHNA, CDR2 YSLEER. V lost 8 bases and J 10 bases, leaving 11 bases between the germline ends. The CDR3 nucleotides read TGCGCCAGCTCCCAAGACTTCCAGTACTTC. Translated, it gives CASSQDFQYF.

There are many counts of this clonotype. Germline is not matched at one junction end, which may reflect a read error. The chain employs TRBV7-8 and TRBJ2-1, with 8 nucleotides matching TRBD2. This CDR3 spans 13 amino acids. Looked up from germline, CDR1 is SGHVS and CDR2 is FQNEAQ. CDR3 residues: CASSLASGVGSVF. The CDR3 bases are TGTGCCAGCAGCTTAGCTAGCGGGGTGGGGTCGGTCTTC.

The V gene is TRBV5-1, the J gene TRBJ2-7, with TRBD1 matching 9 bases. After removal of 1 base from V and 3 bases from J, the junction contained 5 bases not matched to a gene. The CDR3 loop spans 15 amino acids. Germline CDR1 reads SGHRS; CDR2 reads YFSETQ. CDR3 loop: CASSLFGTGSYEQYF. In DNA form, the CDR3 reads TGCGCCAGCAGCTTGTTCGGGACAGGGAGCTACGAGCAGTACTTC.

In its sample, this clonotype was seen once. The chain employs TRBV7-8 and TRBJ1-5; weak D call: TRBD1 (6 bases). The V end was cut by 1 base, the J end by 9 bases, with 13 bases between. This CDR3 region has 14 residues. The germline gives CDR1 SGHVS, CDR2 FQNEAQ. The CDR3 DNA reads as TGTGCCAGCAGCTTAGGAGGGGGGGGCTGGCCCCAGCATTTT. This sequence encodes CASSLGGGGWPQHF.

This rearrangement joins TRBV4-3 to TRBJ1-6, with TRBD1 matching 8 bases. CDR1 is LGHNA, CDR2 YSLEER, per germline. V shed 0 bases, J shed 10 bases, and the junction held 5 bases outside the gene matches. The length of the CDR3 is 15 residues. The CDR3 is CASSQDGTGSSPLHF. The CDR3 bases are TGCGCCAGCAGCCAAGATGGGACAGGTTCGTCACCCCTCCACTTT.

V and J are TRBV4-3 and TRBJ2-1; D not resolved. This CDR3 is 17 amino acids long. Germline assignment: CDR1 LGHNA and CDR2 YSLEER. Trimming stripped 0 bases from V and 1 base from J, with 13 bases between. CDR3 DNA sequence: TGCGCCAGCAGCCAAGATTTTTCGGACGCATCCTACAATGAGCAGTTCTTC. Protein: CASSQDFSDASYNEQFF.

V and J are TRBV25-1 and TRBJ2-5, with D hard to call. The germline V gene has CDR1 MGHDK and CDR2 SYGVNS. CDR3 size: 18 residues. V dropped 4 bases and J dropped 2 bases, with 23 bases sitting between them. The CDR3 DNA is TGTGCCAGCAGTGGTCCCCTGGGTTGGTTGGGGTTACAAGAGACCCAGTACTTC. Amino acids: CASSGPLGWLGLQETQYF.

This chain joins TRBV4-1 and TRBJ1-5; 7 bases match TRBD1. Germline V lookup: CDR1 MGHRA, CDR2 YSYEKL. The CDR3 contains 15 residues. The V and J ends lost 4 bases and 1 base, in that order; junction bases with no gene match: 4. The CDR3 DNA reads as TGCGCCAGCAGCCTCAGGACAGGCAGCAATCAGCCCCAGCATTTT. This codes for CASSLRTGSNQPQHF.

The table lists this clonotype with many counts. The chain links TRBV11-2 to TRBJ2-2; tentatively, D is TRBD2 (5 bases). V was clipped by 3 bases and J by 6 bases, with 5 bases between them. CDR1 and CDR2 from the germline V gene are SGHAT and FQNNGV. CDR3 length equals 12 residues. The CDR3 nucleotides are TGTGCCAGCAGCTTCGGGGCCGGGGAGCTGTTTTTT. Its translation is CASSFGAGELFF. Full variable domain (rest looked up from reference TRBV11-2 and TRBJ2-2): EAGVAQSPRYKIIEKRQSVAFWCNPISGHATLYWYQQILGQGPKLLIQFQNNGVVDDSQLPKDRFSAERLKGVDSTLKIQPAKLEDSAVYLCASSFGAGELFFGEGSRLTVL.

This CDR3 reads CSVEDLARVTDTQYF. The CDR3 DNA reads TGCAGCGTTGAAGATCTCGCGAGGGTCACAGATACGCAGTATTTT. The chain couples TRBV29-1 to TRBJ2-3; D perhaps matches TRBD2 (5 bases). Trimming pared 0 bases from V and 2 bases from J, leaving 12 bases between. CDR3 size: 15 residues. CDR1 is SQVTM, CDR2 ANQGSEA, per germline.

The J gene is TRBJ2-2, the V gene TRBV4-2; either TRBD1 or TRBD2 may supply D (5 bases each). This CDR3 contains 16 residues. From germline, CDR1 is LGHNA and CDR2 YNFKEQ. V was clipped by 4 bases and J by 5 bases, with 17 bases between them. The CDR3 region is CASSPGTRTLTGELFF. The DNA for the CDR3 is TGTGCCAGCAGCCCCGGGACCAGGACGTTGACCGGGGAGCTGTTTTTT.

This clonotype occurred a few times. The chain employs TRBV28 and TRBJ2-7; 7 nucleotides match TRBD2. Germline CDR1 is MDHEN and CDR2 is SYDVKM. The CDR3 sequence is 14 residues long. Trimming at V came to 5 bases and at J to 4 bases, leaving 8 bases not matched to a gene. The CDR3 DNA follows: TGTGCCAGCAGTGGACCGGGACTATTTTACGAGCAGTACTTC. Amino acid sequence: CASSGPGLFYEQYF.

This chain uses TRBV7-9 with TRBJ1-1; TRBD1 agrees at 7 bases. Trimming cost V 5 bases and J 2 bases; bases outside gene matches: 14. The CDR3 loop spans 17 amino acids. Germline V gene data show CDR1 as SEHNR and CDR2 as FQNEAQ (reference sequence). CDR3 bases: TGTGCCAGCAGCCCAAACAGGGGTGAGTCGGCCAACACTGAAGCTTTCTTT. Its protein product is CASSPNRGESANTEAFF.

The rearrangement uses TRBV5-1 and TRBJ2-3; 8 nucleotides agree with TRBD1. Germline CDR1 SGHRS, CDR2 YFSETQ. The CDR3 covers 14 residues. J lost 3 bases, V lost 2 bases, and 2 bases had no gene match. The CDR3 nucleotides are TGCGCCAGCAGCTTCCACAGGGGGACAGATACGCAGTATTTT. Translated, it gives CASSFHRGTDTQYF.

The sample holds many counts of this clonotype. This chain links TRBV20-1 with TRBJ1-2, with D possibly TRBD1 on 5 matching bases. The CDR3 has 11 amino acids. V was cut by 6 bases and J by 6 bases, with 11 bases left in between. Germline V lookup: CDR1 DFQATT, CDR2 SNEGSKA (reference sequence). CDR3 amino acids: CSAPPGNGYTF. CDR3 nucleotide sequence: TGCAGTGCACCGCCAGGGAATGGCTACACCTTC.

CDR3 nucleotides: TGTGCCAGCAGGCCTAGACTAGCGGGGACCTACGAGCAGTACTTC. Amino acid sequence: CASRPRLAGTYEQYF. This sequence joins TRBV7-9 and TRBJ2-7, with TRBD2 matching 11 bases. J lost 2 bases, V lost 6 bases, and 6 bases had no gene match. Germline values: CDR1 SEHNR, CDR2 FQNEAQ (reference sequence). This CDR3 spans 15 amino acids.